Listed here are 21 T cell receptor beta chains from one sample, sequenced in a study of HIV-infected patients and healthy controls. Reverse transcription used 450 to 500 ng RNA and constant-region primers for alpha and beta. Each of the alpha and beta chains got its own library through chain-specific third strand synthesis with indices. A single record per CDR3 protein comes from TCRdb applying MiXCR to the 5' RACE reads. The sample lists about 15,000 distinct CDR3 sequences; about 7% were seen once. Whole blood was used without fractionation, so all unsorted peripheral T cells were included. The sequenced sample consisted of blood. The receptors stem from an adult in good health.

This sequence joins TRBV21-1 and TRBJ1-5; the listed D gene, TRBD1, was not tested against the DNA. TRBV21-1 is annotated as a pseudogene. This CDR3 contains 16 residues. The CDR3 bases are TGTGCCAGCAACGAAGCCCCAGGGGGCGGCAATCAGCCCCAGCATTTT. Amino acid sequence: CASNEAPGGGNQPQHF.

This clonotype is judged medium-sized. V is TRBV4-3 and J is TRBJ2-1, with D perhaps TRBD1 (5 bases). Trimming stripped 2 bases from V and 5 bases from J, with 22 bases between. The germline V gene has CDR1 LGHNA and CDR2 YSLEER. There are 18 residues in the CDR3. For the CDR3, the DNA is TGCGCCAGCAGCCAATCCGCCGCCAGGGTGTTTGGGGACAATGAGCAGTTCTTC. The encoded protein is CASSQSAARVFGDNEQFF.

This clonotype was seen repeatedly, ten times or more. The CDR3 region is CASARRETNTGELFF. The CDR3 DNA follows: TGCGCCAGCGCGAGGAGGGAAACGAACACCGGGGAGCTGTTTTTT. This chain connects TRBV5-1 to TRBJ2-2, with D possibly TRBD2 on 6 matching bases. The CDR3 is 15 residues long. V lost 7 bases, J lost 0 bases, and 13 bases lay in between. Germline loops: CDR1 SGHRS, CDR2 YFSETQ. The variable domain in full, with the rest retrieved from reference TRBV5-1 and TRBJ2-2, is KAGVTQTPRYLIKTRGQQVTLSCSPISGHRSVSWYQQTPGQGLQFLFEYFSETQRNKGNFPGRFSGRQFSNSRSEMNVSTLELGDSALYLCASARRETNTGELFFGEGSRLTVL.

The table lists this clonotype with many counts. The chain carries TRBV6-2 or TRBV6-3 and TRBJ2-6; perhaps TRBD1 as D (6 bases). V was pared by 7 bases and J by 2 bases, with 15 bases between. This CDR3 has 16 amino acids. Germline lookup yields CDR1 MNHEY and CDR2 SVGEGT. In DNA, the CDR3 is TGTGCCAGCATGGAGCGGTCAGGGGCTGGGGCCAACGTCCTGACTTTC. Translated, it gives CASMERSGAGANVLTF.

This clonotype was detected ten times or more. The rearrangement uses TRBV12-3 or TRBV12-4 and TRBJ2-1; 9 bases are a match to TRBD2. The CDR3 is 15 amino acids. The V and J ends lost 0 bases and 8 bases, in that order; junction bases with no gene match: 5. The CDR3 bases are TGTGCCAGCAGTTTAGCTAGCGGGGGAACCCATGAGCAGTTCTTC. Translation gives CASSLASGGTHEQFF.

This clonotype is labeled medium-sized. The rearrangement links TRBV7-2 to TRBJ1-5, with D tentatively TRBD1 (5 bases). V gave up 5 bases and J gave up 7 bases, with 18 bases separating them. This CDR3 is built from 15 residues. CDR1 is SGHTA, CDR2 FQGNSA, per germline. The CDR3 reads CASSLVRGMGQPQHF. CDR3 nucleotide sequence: TGTGCCAGCAGCCTAGTGAGGGGTATGGGGCAGCCCCAGCATTTT.

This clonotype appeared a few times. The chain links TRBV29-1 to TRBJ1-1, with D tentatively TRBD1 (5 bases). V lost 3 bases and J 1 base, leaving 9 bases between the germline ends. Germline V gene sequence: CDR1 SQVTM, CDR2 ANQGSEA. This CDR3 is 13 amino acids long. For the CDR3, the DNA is TGCAGCGTTGATCCAACAGGGAACACTGAAGCTTTCTTT. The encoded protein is CSVDPTGNTEAFF.

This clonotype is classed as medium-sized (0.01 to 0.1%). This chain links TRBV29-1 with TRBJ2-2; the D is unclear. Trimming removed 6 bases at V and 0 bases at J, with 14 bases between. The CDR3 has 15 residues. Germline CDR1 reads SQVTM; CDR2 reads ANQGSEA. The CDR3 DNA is TGCAGCGTCCCAGGTCGGTTTTCGAACACCGGGGAGCTGTTTTTT. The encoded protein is CSVPGRFSNTGELFF.

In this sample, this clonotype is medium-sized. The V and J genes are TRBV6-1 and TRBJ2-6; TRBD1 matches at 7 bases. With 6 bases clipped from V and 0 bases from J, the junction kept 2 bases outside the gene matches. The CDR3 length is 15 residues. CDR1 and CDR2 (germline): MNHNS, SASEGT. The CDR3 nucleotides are TGTGCCAGCAGGCCAGGGGGCTCTGGGGCCAACGTCCTGACTTTC. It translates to CASRPGGSGANVLTF.

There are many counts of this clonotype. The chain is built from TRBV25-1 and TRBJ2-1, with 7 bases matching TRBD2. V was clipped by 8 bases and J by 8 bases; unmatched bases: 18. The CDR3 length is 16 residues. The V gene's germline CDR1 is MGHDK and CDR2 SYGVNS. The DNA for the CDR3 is TGTGCCAGCTGCGACCATGAGAGGGAGGGCCTCTATGAGCAGTTCTTC. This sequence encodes CASCDHEREGLYEQFF.

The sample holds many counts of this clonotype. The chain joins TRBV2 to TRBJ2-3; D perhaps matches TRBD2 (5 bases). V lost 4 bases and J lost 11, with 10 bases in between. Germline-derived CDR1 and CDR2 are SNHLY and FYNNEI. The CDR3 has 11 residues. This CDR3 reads CASSGRTGQYF. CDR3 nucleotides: TGTGCCAGCAGTGGGAGGACCGGGCAGTATTTT.

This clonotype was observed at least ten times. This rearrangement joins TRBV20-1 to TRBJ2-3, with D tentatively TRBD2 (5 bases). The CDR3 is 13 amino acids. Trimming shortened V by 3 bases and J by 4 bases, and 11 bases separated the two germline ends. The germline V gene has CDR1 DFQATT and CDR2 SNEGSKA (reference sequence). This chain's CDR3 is CSASYEAADTQYF. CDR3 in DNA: TGCAGTGCTAGTTACGAAGCGGCAGATACGCAGTATTTT.

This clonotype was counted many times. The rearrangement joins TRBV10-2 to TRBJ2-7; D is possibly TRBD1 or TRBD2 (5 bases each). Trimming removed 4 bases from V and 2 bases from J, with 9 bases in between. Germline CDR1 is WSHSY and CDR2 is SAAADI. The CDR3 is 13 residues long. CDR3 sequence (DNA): TGCGCCAGCAGTGGAGGGGCAGCCTACGAGCAGTACTTC. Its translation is CASSGGAAYEQYF.

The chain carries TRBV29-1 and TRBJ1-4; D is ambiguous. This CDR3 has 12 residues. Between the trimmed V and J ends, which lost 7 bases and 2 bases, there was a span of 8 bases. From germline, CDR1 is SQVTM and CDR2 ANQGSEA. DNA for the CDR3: TGCAGCGCCGGGTGGACTAATGAAAAACTGTTTTTT. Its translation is CSAGWTNEKLFF. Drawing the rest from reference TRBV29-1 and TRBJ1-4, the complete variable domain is SAVISQKPSRDICQRGTSLTIQCQVDSQVTMMFWYRQQPGQSLTLIATANQGSEATYESGFVIDKFPISRPNLTFSTLTVSNMSPEDSSIYLCSAGWTNEKLFFGSGTQLSVL.

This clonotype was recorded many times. CDR3: CASSYAWGSTDTQYF. The DNA of the CDR3 is TGTGCCAGCAGTTACGCCTGGGGGAGCACAGATACGCAGTATTTT. The V call is TRBV6-5, the J call TRBJ2-3, with D perhaps matching TRBD1 or TRBD2 (5 bases each). CDR3 length equals 15 residues. Trimming cost V 2 bases and J 0 bases, with 9 bases left between them. Germline loops: CDR1 MNHEY, CDR2 SVGAGI.

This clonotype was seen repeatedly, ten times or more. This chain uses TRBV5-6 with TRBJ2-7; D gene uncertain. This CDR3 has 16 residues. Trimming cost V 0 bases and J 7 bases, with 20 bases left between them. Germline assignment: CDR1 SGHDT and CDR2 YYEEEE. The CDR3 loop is CASSLEGSAVFREQYF. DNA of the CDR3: TGTGCCAGCAGCTTGGAAGGTTCGGCAGTGTTTCGGGAGCAGTACTTC.

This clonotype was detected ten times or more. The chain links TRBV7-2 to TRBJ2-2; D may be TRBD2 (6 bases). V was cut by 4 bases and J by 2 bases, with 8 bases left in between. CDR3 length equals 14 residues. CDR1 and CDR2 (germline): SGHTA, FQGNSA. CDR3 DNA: TGTGCCAGCAGCTGGGGGGTTAACACCGGGGAGCTGTTTTTT. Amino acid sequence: CASSWGVNTGELFF.

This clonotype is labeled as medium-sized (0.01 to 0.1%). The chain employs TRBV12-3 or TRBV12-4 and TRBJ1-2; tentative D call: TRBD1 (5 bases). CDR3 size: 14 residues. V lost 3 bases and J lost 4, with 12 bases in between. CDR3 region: CASSFVGDGYGYTF. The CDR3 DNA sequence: TGTGCCAGCAGTTTCGTTGGGGACGGCTATGGCTACACCTTC.

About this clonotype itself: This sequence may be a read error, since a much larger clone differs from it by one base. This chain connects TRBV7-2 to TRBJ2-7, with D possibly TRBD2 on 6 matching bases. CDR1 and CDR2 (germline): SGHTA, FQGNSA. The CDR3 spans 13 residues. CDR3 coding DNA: TGTGCCGGCAGCTTACCCGGGAGAATCGAGCAGTACTTC. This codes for CAGSLPGRIEQYF.

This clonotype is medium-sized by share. The CDR3 region has the DNA TGTGCCAGCAGCTATAGGCAGGGAGGGGACACTGAAGCTTTCTTT. Protein: CASSYRQGGDTEAFF. The J gene is TRBJ1-1, the V gene TRBV7-9; D perhaps matches TRBD1 (5 bases). Germline CDR1 SEHNR, CDR2 FQNEAQ (reference sequence). V dropped 4 bases and J dropped 3 bases, with 15 bases sitting between them. This CDR3 is 15 amino acids long.

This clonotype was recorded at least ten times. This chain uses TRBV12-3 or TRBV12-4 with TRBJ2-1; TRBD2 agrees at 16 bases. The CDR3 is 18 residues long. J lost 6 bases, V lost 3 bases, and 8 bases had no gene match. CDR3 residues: CASSFAGTSGRAANEQFF. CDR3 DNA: TGTGCCAGCAGTTTTGCCGGGACTAGCGGGAGGGCCGCCAATGAGCAGTTCTTC.